The 29 T cell receptor beta chains listed next were all sequenced from one sample in a study of shared clonotypes between healthy human individuals. Using immunoSEQ multiplex PCR, the repertoire was profiled, and TCRdb retains in-frame clones only, with some absent. Of roughly 2.5 million clones in the sample, roughly 92% were seen once. Sequenced input: naive CD4+ T cells sorted from blood. Subset denoted: CD45RA+ positively selected. The receptors derive from a man aged 18 to 29 in good health.

The chain links TRBV4-3 to TRBJ2-1, with TRBD2 as a possible D gene (5 bases). Trimming left V 4 bases short and J 8 bases short, with 27 bases between. The germline CDR1 and CDR2 sequences are LGHNA and YSLEER. There are 18 residues in the CDR3. The CDR3, as DNA: TGCGCCAGCAGCCCCACTCCCCCCGGGCCCCAAAGGGAGCATGAGCAGTTCTTC. This translates into CASSPTPPGPQREHEQFF.

This chain uses TRBV4-3 with TRBJ2-4; 9 nucleotides match TRBD2. V lost 5 bases to trimming and J lost 5 bases; unmatched junction nucleotides: 19. Germline V gene sequence: CDR1 LGHNA, CDR2 YSLEER. CDR3 length: 19 amino acids. For the CDR3, the DNA is TGCGCCAGCAGCTCCCGGTTGGCTAGCGGGACGGGGGTCCAAAACATTCAGTACTTC. Its protein is CASSSRLASGTGVQNIQYF.

This clone is a singleton in its sample. CDR3 nucleotides: TGTGCCAGCTCACCGGGGACACGGAATCAGCCCCAGCATTTT. It specifies CASSPGTRNQPQHF. V and J are TRBV18 and TRBJ1-5, with TRBD1 as a possible D gene (6 bases). CDR1 and CDR2 (germline): KGHSH, LQKENI. This CDR3 region has 14 residues. Trimming shortened V by 3 bases and J by 4 bases, and 10 bases separated the two germline ends.

The table lists this clone with a count of one. The V gene is TRBV30, the J gene TRBJ2-5; D is undetermined. Looked up from germline, CDR1 is GTSNPN and CDR2 is SVGIG (reference sequence). The CDR3 sequence is 11 residues long. V shed 5 bases and J shed 5 bases, with 9 bases lying between them. The CDR3 protein is CAWGTVETQYF. The CDR3 bases are TGTGCCTGGGGCACAGTTGAGACCCAGTACTTC.

The chain employs TRBV10-3 and TRBJ1-4, with 8 bases fitting TRBD1. The length of the CDR3 is 19 residues. The germline V gene encodes CDR1 ENHRY and CDR2 SYGVKD. V lost 4 bases, J lost 2 bases, and 15 bases stayed unmatched. CDR3 protein: CAISASLGQGAGTNEKLFF. The CDR3, as DNA: TGTGCCATCAGTGCAAGTTTGGGCCAGGGGGCTGGTACTAATGAAAAACTGTTTTTT.

This clone was seen once. Additional DNA sequences in this sample encode the identical CDR3. The CDR3 region is CASSPRTDSYEQYF. DNA for the CDR3: TGTGCCAGTAGTCCGAGGACGGATTCCTACGAGCAGTACTTC. The rearrangement joins TRBV19 to TRBJ2-7; D gene uncertain. The V gene's germline CDR1 is LNHDA and CDR2 SQIVND (reference sequence). V lost 5 bases to trimming and J lost 1 base, with 12 bases between them. CDR3 size: 14 residues.

V usage is TRBV11-2 and J usage is TRBJ2-3, with unresolved D. V shed 4 bases and J shed 6 bases, with 20 bases lying between them. The germline gives CDR1 SGHAT, CDR2 FQNNGV. The CDR3 spans 16 residues. CDR3 protein: CASSSVGRWDSDTQYF. The CDR3 coding sequence is TGTGCCAGCAGCTCAGTCGGGCGCTGGGATTCGGATACGCAGTATTTT.

In this sample, this clone turned up once. Other DNA sequences in this specimen translate into the identical CDR3. The rearrangement joins TRBV10-3 to TRBJ2-7; D is unclear. V lost 3 bases and J lost 0, with 9 bases in between. The CDR3 length is 14 residues. CDR1 is ENHRY, CDR2 SYGVKD, per germline. The CDR3 DNA reads as TGTGCCATCAGTGAAGAAACAGACTCCTACGAGCAGTACTTC. It encodes CAISEETDSYEQYF.

This chain links TRBV12-5 with TRBJ1-1; no reliable D call. The CDR3 runs 16 residues. Trimming took 4 bases from V and 1 from J, leaving 16 bases between them. Per the germline V gene, CDR1 is LGHNT and CDR2 is FRNRAP. The chain's CDR3 is CASGSAPAPANTEAFF. The DNA for the CDR3 is TGTGCTAGTGGTTCCGCCCCTGCCCCAGCGAACACTGAAGCTTTCTTT.

This chain links TRBV5-1 with TRBJ1-1; unclear D gene. CDR3 length: 15 residues. In germline, CDR1 is SGHRS, CDR2 YFSETQ. The V end was cut by 1 base, the J end by 4 bases, with 14 bases between. The CDR3 DNA is TGCGCCAGCAGCTTGAGGGCAGGTTCGAGCACTGAAGCTTTCTTT. Its translation is CASSLRAGSSTEAFF.

V is TRBV25-1 and J is TRBJ1-2, with 7 nucleotides matching TRBD1. The V and J ends lost 4 bases and 6 bases, in that order; junction bases with no gene match: 11. Germline lookup yields CDR1 MGHDK and CDR2 SYGVNS. CDR3 length: 15 amino acids. The CDR3 DNA reads TGTGCCAGCAGTGGTTGGACAGGCTTGGTCGATGGCTACACCTTC. It encodes CASSGWTGLVDGYTF.

The rearrangement uses TRBV18 and TRBJ2-3; 8 bases are shared with TRBD2. Trimming took 8 bases from V and 6 from J; bases not matched to a gene: 13. Per the germline V gene, CDR1 is KGHSH and CDR2 is LQKENI. The CDR3 loop spans 15 amino acids. The CDR3 is CASLAGGGAADTQYF. The DNA for the CDR3 is TGTGCCAGCCTAGCCGGGGGGGGCGCGGCGGATACGCAGTATTTT.

V gene TRBV19 combines with J gene TRBJ1-6, with a weak D call TRBD1 (6 bases). In germline, CDR1 is LNHDA, CDR2 SQIVND (reference sequence). The V and J ends lost 3 bases and 0 bases respectively, with 12 bases between them. The CDR3 is made up of 17 amino acids. CDR3 sequence (DNA): TGTGCCAGTAGTATGGGGGGCACCAGCTCCTATAATTCACCCCTCCACTTT. Encoded protein: CASSMGGTSSYNSPLHF.

The gene calls are TRBV19 and TRBJ1-6; the D is unclear. Trimming shortened V by 6 bases and J by 6 bases, and 18 bases separated the two germline ends. The CDR3 is 16 residues long. Germline V gene data show CDR1 as LNHDA and CDR2 as SQIVND (reference sequence). In nucleotides, the CDR3 is TGTGCCAGTAGGACTGCAACAACTGGGAGTAATTCACCCCTCCACTTT. Its translation: CASRTATTGSNSPLHF.

V gene TRBV7-9 combines with J gene TRBJ2-7; D might be TRBD2 (5 bases). Germline-derived CDR1 and CDR2 are SEHNR and FQNEAQ (reference sequence). Between the trimmed V and J ends, which lost 5 bases and 4 bases, there was a span of 12 bases. This CDR3 spans 13 amino acids. CDR3 bases: TGTGCCAGCAGCCCTTTAGAGGGTTACGAGCAGTACTTC. It specifies CASSPLEGYEQYF.

A remark on this clone: A much larger clone differs by one base, so this may be a read error. This sample also contains other DNA sequences that code for the same CDR3. V gene TRBV28 combines with J gene TRBJ1-1; D call uncertain. V shed 7 bases and J shed 1 base, with 10 bases lying between them. There are 13 residues in the CDR3. Germline V gene sequence: CDR1 MDHEN, CDR2 SYDVKM. The CDR3 coding sequence is TGTGCCAGCACCCAAGGAGGGAACACTGAAGCTTTCTTT. Amino acids: CASTQGGNTEAFF.

This rearrangement joins TRBV4-3 to TRBJ2-2, with 12 bases matching TRBD2. Germline lookup yields CDR1 LGHNA and CDR2 YSLEER. Trimming cost V 4 bases and J 1 base; bases outside gene matches: 1. This CDR3 spans 16 amino acids. CDR3 residues: CASSLLAGGNTGELFF. The CDR3 DNA sequence: TGCGCCAGCAGCCTACTAGCGGGAGGGAACACCGGGGAGCTGTTTTTT.

The chain recombines TRBV6-6 with TRBJ1-5; D gene unclear. The germline V gene has CDR1 MNHNY and CDR2 SVGAGI (reference sequence). V lost 2 bases and J lost 6, with 11 bases in between. This CDR3 is built from 14 residues. CDR3 region: CASSYGWPVQPQHF. As DNA, the CDR3 is TGTGCCAGCAGTTACGGATGGCCAGTTCAGCCCCAGCATTTT.

The chain couples TRBV5-4 to TRBJ2-7, with D possibly matching TRBD2 (8 bases). V lost 4 bases to trimming and J lost 7 bases, with 24 bases between them. This CDR3 has 16 residues. The V gene's germline CDR1 is SGHNT and CDR2 YYREEE (reference sequence). CDR3 nucleotides: TGTGCCAGCAGCCGAGGACAGGACCGCTCGGGGGGGGAGCAGTACTTC. It specifies CASSRGQDRSGGEQYF. The full variable domain, rest sourced from reference TRBV5-4 and TRBJ2-7, is ETGVTQSPTHLIKTRGQQVTLRCSSQSGHNTVSWYQQALGQGPQFIFQYYREEENGRGNFPPRFSGLQFPNYSSELNVNALELDDSALYLCASSRGQDRSGGEQYFGPGTRLTVT.

The chain combines TRBV7-9 with TRBJ2-1; 16 nucleotides align to TRBD2. CDR1 is SEHNR and CDR2 is FQNEAQ in the germline V gene (reference sequence). This CDR3 has 19 residues. Germline trimming cut 6 bases from V and 2 bases from J; bases unmatched to any gene: 10. CDR3 sequence (DNA): TGTGCCAGCAGATTCTTTGGGACTAGCGGGAGGGTAACCTACAATGAGCAGTTCTTC. Amino acid sequence: CASRFFGTSGRVTYNEQFF.

The CDR3 region is CASSLQGSGSTDTQYF. For the CDR3, the DNA is TGTGCCAGCAGTCTCCAAGGGTCGGGGTCCACAGATACGCAGTATTTT. The J gene is TRBJ2-3, the V gene TRBV27, with D possibly being TRBD2 (5 bases). CDR1 is MNHEY and CDR2 is SMNVEV in the germline V gene (reference sequence). The CDR3 is 16 residues long. Between the trimmed V and J ends, which lost 5 bases and 2 bases, there was a span of 17 bases.

The V and J genes are TRBV10-3 and TRBJ2-1, with 8 bases that match TRBD2. The V and J ends lost 3 bases and 0 bases, in that order; junction bases with no gene match: 4. Germline values: CDR1 ENHRY, CDR2 SYGVKD. This CDR3 contains 16 residues. This chain's CDR3 is CAISDLRGGSYNEQFF. The CDR3 DNA is TGTGCCATCAGTGATCTACGGGGGGGCTCCTACAATGAGCAGTTCTTC.

The V call is TRBV2, the J call TRBJ2-4; the D gene is possibly TRBD2 (6 bases). V was cut by 6 bases and J by 8 bases, with 8 bases left in between. Germline CDR1 is SNHLY and CDR2 is FYNNEI. The CDR3 is 11 residues long. CDR3 region: CASSGGDIQYF. The CDR3 bases are TGTGCCAGCAGCGGGGGAGACATTCAGTACTTC. The variable domain in full, with the rest retrieved from reference TRBV2 and TRBJ2-4, is EPEVTQTPSHQVTQMGQEVILRCVPISNHLYFYWYRQILGQKVEFLVSFYNNEISEKSEIFDDQFSVERPDGSNFTLKIRSTKLEDSAMYFCASSGGDIQYFGAGTRLSVL.

V usage is TRBV9 and J usage is TRBJ2-3; 9 positions agree with TRBD2. CDR3 length: 16 amino acids. V gave up 3 bases and J gave up 1 base; unmatched junction bases: 6. Germline assignment: CDR1 SGDLS and CDR2 YYNGEE. CDR3 DNA: TGTGCCAGCAGCGCAATAGCGGGAGTCGGCACAGATACGCAGTATTTT. This gives the protein CASSAIAGVGTDTQYF.

The chain employs TRBV19 and TRBJ1-5; 11 bases agree with TRBD1. From germline, CDR1 is LNHDA and CDR2 SQIVND (reference sequence). The CDR3 runs to 16 residues. Trimming cost V 5 bases and J 1 base; bases outside gene matches: 4. In DNA, the CDR3 is TGTGCCAGTAGTGGGACAGGGGGTAGAAGCAATCAGCCCCAGCATTTT. Amino acids: CASSGTGGRSNQPQHF.

The chain is built from TRBV7-2 and TRBJ2-1; the match to TRBD2 covers 14 bases. Germline V gene data show CDR1 as SGHTA and CDR2 as FQGNSA. V gave up 3 bases and J gave up 9 bases; unmatched junction bases: 4. This CDR3 comprises 15 residues. Here the CDR3 reads CASSLGLAGAGEQFF. The CDR3 DNA sequence: TGTGCCAGCAGCTTGGGACTAGCGGGAGCAGGTGAGCAGTTCTTC.

This clone was found a few times. This chain joins TRBV5-1 and TRBJ2-5; 12 bases fit TRBD2. Germline V gives CDR1 SGHRS, CDR2 YFSETQ. The CDR3 covers 17 residues. The trim removed 0 bases at V and 0 bases at J, leaving 3 bases unmatched. This CDR3 reads CASSLAGTSGYQETQYF. CDR3 nucleotides: TGCGCCAGCAGCTTGGCCGGGACTAGCGGGTACCAAGAGACCCAGTACTTC.

The V and J genes are TRBV5-1 and TRBJ2-7; 16 nucleotides agree with TRBD2. CDR3 length equals 18 residues. CDR1 is SGHRS and CDR2 is YFSETQ in the germline V gene. V shed 1 base and J 3 bases; nucleotides not matched to a gene: 7. CDR3 bases: TGCGCCAGCAGCTTGCCGGAAGGGACTAGCGGGAGGGGCTACGAGCAGTACTTC. Its translation is CASSLPEGTSGRGYEQYF. The full variable domain, in which reference TRBV5-1 and TRBJ2-7 provide the parts outside the CDR3, is KAGVTQTPRYLIKTRGQQVTLSCSPISGHRSVSWYQQTPGQGLQFLFEYFSETQRNKGNFPGRFSGRQFSNSRSEMNVSTLELGDSALYLCASSLPEGTSGRGYEQYFGPGTRLTVT.

The CDR3 loop reads CASLNTGQRSYEQYF. CDR3 DNA sequence: TGTGCCAGTCTAAACACAGGGCAGAGATCCTACGAGCAGTACTTC. This chain joins TRBV6-1 and TRBJ2-7; weak D call: TRBD1 (6 bases). The V and J ends lost 9 bases and 1 base respectively, with 19 bases between them. The CDR3 loop spans 15 amino acids. CDR1 and CDR2 (germline): MNHNS, SASEGT.